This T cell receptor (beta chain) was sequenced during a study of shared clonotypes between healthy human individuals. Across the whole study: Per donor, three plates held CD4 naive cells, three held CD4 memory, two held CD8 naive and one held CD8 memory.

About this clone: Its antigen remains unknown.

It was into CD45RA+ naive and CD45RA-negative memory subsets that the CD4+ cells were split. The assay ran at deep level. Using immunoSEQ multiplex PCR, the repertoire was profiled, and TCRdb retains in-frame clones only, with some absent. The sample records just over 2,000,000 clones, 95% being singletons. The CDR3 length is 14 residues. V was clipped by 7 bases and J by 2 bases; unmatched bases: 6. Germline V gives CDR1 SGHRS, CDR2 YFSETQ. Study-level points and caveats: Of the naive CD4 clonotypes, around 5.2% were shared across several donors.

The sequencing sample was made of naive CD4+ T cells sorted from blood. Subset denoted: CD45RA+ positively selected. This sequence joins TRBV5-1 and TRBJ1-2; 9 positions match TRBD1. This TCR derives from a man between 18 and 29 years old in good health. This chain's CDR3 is CASGQGFENYGYTF. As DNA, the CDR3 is TGCGCCAGCGGACAGGGGTTTGAGAACTATGGCTACACCTTC.